This T cell receptor beta chain is from a study of neoadjuvant nivolumab and ipilimumab in lung cancer. The CDR3 contains 14 residues. Between the trimmed V and J ends, which lost 3 bases and 3 bases, there was a span of 10 bases. Germline CDR1 and CDR2: SGHAT and FQNNGV. TCRdb keeps only in-frame clones here, not all; method: immunoSEQ multiplex PCR. This sample carries thousands of clones, roughly 80% of them seen once, and the ten largest clones take around 5.5%. A note on this clone: The antigen remains unidentified.

Broader study findings: Only a single major-pathologic-response sample was available for clonality analysis.

This specimen was normal lung tissue adjacent to the tumor, taken after neoadjuvant nivolumab, alone or with ipilimumab, at or shortly before surgery. The chain couples TRBV11-2 to TRBJ2-3; D assignment may be TRBD1 or TRBD2 (5 bases each). This receptor was taken from an adult with non-small cell lung cancer. Some clones in this sample may be carry-over from other donors' samples. The CDR3 DNA reads as TGTGCCAGCAGCTTGGGACCCAGGACAGATACGCAGTATTTT. It yields the protein CASSLGPRTDTQYF.